These 18 T cell receptor beta chains were sequenced from one sample in a study of blood T cell repertoires in COVID-19. Here immunoSEQ multiplex PCR was the method, and the copy in TCRdb shows in-frame clones only, minus some. The table lists roughly 200,000 clones, around 75% of them singletons. The sample was peripheral blood. The receptors here all came from a woman aged 40 to 50 with COVID-19, enrolled during active disease.

The CDR3 protein is CASSLRGTGIGTEAFF. In nucleotides, the CDR3 is TGTGCCAGCAGTTTAAGAGGGACAGGGATAGGGACTGAAGCTTTCTTT. The gene calls are TRBV27 and TRBJ1-1; 9 positions match TRBD1. Germline V lookup: CDR1 MNHEY, CDR2 SMNVEV (reference sequence). This CDR3 is 16 amino acids long. J lost 5 bases, V lost 2 bases, and 9 bases had no gene match.

This CDR3 reads CAISDQLAGGVDEQFF. CDR3 sequence (DNA): TGTGCCATCAGTGACCAACTAGCGGGGGGCGTAGATGAGCAGTTCTTC. V is TRBV10-3 and J is TRBJ2-1; 12 positions match TRBD2. J gave up 8 bases and V 3 bases, and 8 bases lay outside the gene matches. The CDR3 spans 16 residues. Germline V gives CDR1 ENHRY, CDR2 SYGVKD.

V and J are TRBV28 and TRBJ2-4, with TRBD1 matching over 7 bases. The length of the CDR3 is 18 residues. With 3 bases clipped from V and 0 bases from J, the junction kept 11 bases outside the gene matches. Germline V gene sequence: CDR1 MDHEN, CDR2 SYDVKM. This CDR3 reads CASSLPYRGPLAKNIQYF. The DNA for the CDR3 is TGTGCCAGCAGTTTGCCCTACAGGGGCCCTTTAGCCAAAAACATTCAGTACTTC.

The V and J genes are TRBV3-1 (or the pseudogene TRBV3-2) and TRBJ2-7; possibly TRBD1 for D (6 bases). Germline values: CDR1 LGHDT, CDR2 YNNKEL (reference sequence). The CDR3 spans 16 residues. The V and J ends lost 2 bases and 2 bases respectively, with 16 bases between them. The CDR3 nucleotides are TGTGCCAGCAGCCAACCCTCGGTAGGGACACCCTACGAGCAGTACTTC. This encodes CASSQPSVGTPYEQYF.

The rearrangement links TRBV18 to TRBJ1-2, with a weak D call TRBD1 (6 bases). Trimming left V 3 bases short and J 7 bases short, with 21 bases between. The length of the CDR3 is 16 residues. Germline V gene sequence: CDR1 KGHSH, CDR2 LQKENI. The CDR3 region has the DNA TGTGCCAGCTCACCCTCGGCTTGGACAGCACGGGGTGGCTACACCTTC. This encodes CASSPSAWTARGGYTF.

This chain's CDR3 is CASSQRRQDSEQFF. The CDR3 nucleotides are TGTGCCAGCAGCCAAAGACGCCAGGACTCTGAGCAGTTCTTC. The V gene is TRBV14, the J gene TRBJ2-1; D possibly corresponds to TRBD2 (5 bases). Deletions cut 2 bases from V and 9 bases from J, with 14 bases between. Germline lookup yields CDR1 SGHDN and CDR2 FVKESK. There are 14 residues in the CDR3. Variable domain in full (rest from reference TRBV14 and TRBJ2-1): EAGVTQFPSHSVIEKGQTVTLRCDPISGHDNLYWYRRVMGKEIKFLLHFVKESKQDESGMPNNRFLAERTGGTYSTLKVQPAELEDSGVYFCASSQRRQDSEQFFGPGTRLTVL.

This chain uses TRBV27 with TRBJ2-2, with 9 bases that match TRBD2. With V trimmed by 10 bases and J by 10 bases, 16 bases remained unmatched. Germline-derived CDR1 and CDR2 are MNHEY and SMNVEV (reference sequence). This CDR3 comprises 15 residues. In nucleotides, the CDR3 is TGTGCCAAGCCGAGGATTGAGCGGGAGGTGGCGGAGCTGTTTTTT. Protein: CAKPRIEREVAELFF.

The chain employs TRBV5-1 and TRBJ1-5; 8 bases are shared with TRBD1. The J segment lost 8 bases and the V segment lost 4 bases, leaving 11 bases of the junction unmatched. Germline values: CDR1 SGHRS, CDR2 YFSETQ. This CDR3 is built from 15 residues. In DNA, the CDR3 is TGCGCCAGCAGCCCAAGGACAGGGTCTTACGAGCCCCAGCATTTT. It is translated as CASSPRTGSYEPQHF.

A single count supports this clone. This chain links TRBV2 with TRBJ1-2; D not resolved. The CDR3 is made up of 15 amino acids. Germline CDR1 reads SNHLY; CDR2 reads FYNNEI. Trimming removed 1 base at V and 4 bases at J, with 13 bases between. The CDR3 is CASSEGYGVAYGYTF. CDR3 nucleotides: TGTGCCAGCAGTGAAGGGTACGGGGTTGCCTATGGCTACACCTTC. Variable domain in full (rest from reference TRBV2 and TRBJ1-2): EPEVTQTPSHQVTQMGQEVILRCVPISNHLYFYWYRQILGQKVEFLVSFYNNEISEKSEIFDDQFSVERPDGSNFTLKIRSTKLEDSAMYFCASSEGYGVAYGYTFGSGTRLTVV.

The rearrangement links TRBV5-1 to TRBJ2-1, with D unresolved. Germline CDR1 and CDR2: SGHRS and YFSETQ. The CDR3 consists of 15 residues. Trimming pared 1 base from V and 0 bases from J, leaving 8 bases between. For the CDR3, the DNA is TGCGCCAGCAGCTTGCCAGCTAGCTCCTACAATGAGCAGTTCTTC. Protein: CASSLPASSYNEQFF.

The gene calls are TRBV5-1 and TRBJ2-7; possible D gene TRBD1, 6 bases. The CDR3 runs 15 residues. Germline CDR1 SGHRS, CDR2 YFSETQ. V lost 2 bases and J lost 2, with 14 bases in between. CDR3 DNA sequence: TGCGCCAGCAGCTTAAGGCAGGGGCCCACCTACGAGCAGTACTTC. It is translated as CASSLRQGPTYEQYF.

The chain combines TRBV27 with TRBJ1-5; weak D call: TRBD1 (5 bases). In germline, CDR1 is MNHEY, CDR2 SMNVEV (reference sequence). The V and J ends lost 6 bases and 4 bases respectively, with 13 bases between them. The CDR3 contains 14 residues. The CDR3 DNA is TGTGCCAGCAGGGCCGGACACTTTAATCAGCCCCAGCATTTT. Its protein product is CASRAGHFNQPQHF.

This clone was counted between two and nine times. The DNA for the CDR3 is TGCAGCGTCACACAGGGCAATCAGCCCCAGCATTTT. This encodes CSVTQGNQPQHF. The chain uses TRBV29-1 and TRBJ1-5; D might be TRBD1 (5 bases). The CDR3 is made up of 12 amino acids. CDR1 SQVTM and CDR2 ANQGSEA come from the germline V gene. Trimming stripped 6 bases from V and 2 bases from J, with 8 bases between. The full variable domain, its missing parts supplied by reference TRBV29-1 and TRBJ1-5, is SAVISQKPSRDICQRGTSLTIQCQVDSQVTMMFWYRQQPGQSLTLIATANQGSEATYESGFVIDKFPISRPNLTFSTLTVSNMSPEDSSIYLCSVTQGNQPQHFGDGTRLSIL.

The chain is built from TRBV6-5 and TRBJ1-1; D is perhaps TRBD1 (6 bases). This CDR3 has 14 amino acids. Germline V gives CDR1 MNHEY, CDR2 SVGAGI. Trimming removed 4 bases from V and 0 bases from J, with 9 bases in between. CDR3 in amino acids: CASSSQGLNTEAFF. CDR3 nucleotides: TGTGCCAGCAGTTCACAGGGATTGAACACTGAAGCTTTCTTT.

The sample holds one count of this clone. This chain links TRBV9 with TRBJ2-3, with 7 bases fitting TRBD1. CDR1 is SGDLS, CDR2 YYNGEE, per germline. Trimming took 3 bases from V and 7 from J; bases not matched to a gene: 11. There are 15 residues in the CDR3. The CDR3 DNA reads TGTGCCAGCAGCGCGGACAGGACCATGGCAAATACGCAGTATTTT. Protein product: CASSADRTMANTQYF.

CDR3 coding DNA: TGCGCCAGCAGCTCCCAGGTTCCTAGCACAGATACGCAGTATTTT. Its protein is CASSSQVPSTDTQYF. This chain joins TRBV5-1 and TRBJ2-3; D uncertain. The V gene lost 3 bases and the J gene lost 0 bases, with 11 bases spanning the gap. CDR3 length: 15 amino acids. Germline V gene sequence: CDR1 SGHRS, CDR2 YFSETQ. The whole variable domain, remainder taken from reference TRBV5-1 and TRBJ2-3, is KAGVTQTPRYLIKTRGQQVTLSCSPISGHRSVSWYQQTPGQGLQFLFEYFSETQRNKGNFPGRFSGRQFSNSRSEMNVSTLELGDSALYLCASSSQVPSTDTQYFGPGTRLTVL.

The genes are TRBV29-1 and TRBJ1-2; the match to TRBD1 covers 10 bases. Trimming removed 6 bases from V and 5 bases from J; junction bases left unmatched: 6. The CDR3 totals 13 residues. The germline gives CDR1 SQVTM, CDR2 ANQGSEA. The CDR3: CSVVDRGLYGYTF. CDR3 coding DNA: TGCAGCGTCGTAGACAGGGGGCTTTATGGCTACACCTTC.

The chain is built from TRBV30 and TRBJ2-4; D remains ambiguous. V lost 4 bases to trimming and J lost 7 bases, with 14 bases between them. The CDR3 consists of 13 residues. The germline CDR1 and CDR2 sequences are GTSNPN and SVGIG (reference sequence). CDR3: CAWTSGPVNIQYF. The CDR3, as DNA: TGTGCCTGGACCTCGGGTCCGGTGAACATTCAGTACTTC.